This TCR beta chain emerged from a study of glioma-infiltrating T cells. CDR3 length: 15 residues. Germline-derived CDR1 and CDR2 are KGHDR and SFDVKD. V gave up 1 base and J gave up 0 bases, with 9 bases separating them. This clonotype was found many times. Amplification of TCR alpha and beta CDR3 regions from RNA used iRepertoire nested multiplex PCR. TCRdb re-called the multiplex PCR reads with MiXCR, one entry per CDR3 protein. The sample holds 95,000 to 150,000 distinct CDR3 sequences, roughly 25% seen once. The receptor was derived from a human donor with low-grade glioma or glioblastoma, undergoing nonglioma brain surgery, or in good health (not recorded which). The rearrangement joins TRBV24-1 to TRBJ2-7, with D perhaps TRBD2 (5 bases). Sequenced material: glioma tissue, nonneoplastic brain tissue, or PBMCs (not recorded which). The CDR3: CATSDFGRDSYEQYF. The CDR3 nucleotides are TGTGCCACCAGTGATTTCGGACGGGACTCCTACGAGCAGTACTTC.